Listed here are 24 T cell receptor beta chains from one sample, sequenced in a study of T cell responses to AZD1222 COVID-19 vaccine (dated by TCRdb to the early 2020s). The intended sense of this specimen's time point label: baseline before first vaccination. Taken with the paper, the label for treatment or condition translates to: meningococcal conjugate vaccine given as trial control. The receptor library was made with the immunoSEQ multiplex PCR assay. TCRdb mirrors the immuneACCESS table, restricted to in-frame sequences. Some clones are absent from its copies; in checked studies, under half trace to an unresolved V gene, and the reason for the others is unknown. Across this sample there are some 120,000 clones, with over 75% seen only once. Roughly 3.8% of the sample is taken by the ten largest. Specimen: peripheral blood, collected on day 0 of MenACWY control vaccination. These receptors all stem from an adult in good health.

The V call is TRBV19, the J call TRBJ1-4, with 8 bases identical to TRBD1. V was clipped by 4 bases and J by 5 bases; unmatched bases: 3. Per the germline V gene, CDR1 is LNHDA and CDR2 is SQIVND (reference sequence). This CDR3 comprises 14 residues. CDR3 nucleotide sequence: TGTGCCAGTAGTAAGCGACAGGGGAATGAAAAACTGTTTTTT. Its translation is CASSKRQGNEKLFF.

V and J are TRBV6-2 or TRBV6-3 and TRBJ1-2, with 7 bases fitting TRBD1. The CDR3 is 19 amino acids. Losses at the gene ends were 6 bases for V and 2 bases for J; bases not matched to a gene: 21. The germline CDR1 and CDR2 sequences are MNHEY and SVGEGT. CDR3 in amino acids: CASSTQVYRAPGQNYGYTF. The CDR3 nucleotides read TGTGCCAGCAGCACCCAGGTTTATAGAGCCCCGGGACAGAACTATGGCTACACCTTC.

This clone was counted a few times. This chain joins TRBV5-1 and TRBJ2-7, with TRBD1 matching over 7 bases. This CDR3 has 13 residues. In germline, CDR1 is SGHRS, CDR2 YFSETQ. Germline trimming cut 5 bases from V and 1 base from J; bases unmatched to any gene: 3. CDR3 residues: CASRGQTSYEQYF. CDR3 DNA: TGCGCCAGCAGGGGACAGACTTCCTACGAGCAGTACTTC.

V usage is TRBV10-3 and J usage is TRBJ2-3; a weak D match, TRBD2 (6 bases). The CDR3 totals 14 residues. Germline values: CDR1 ENHRY, CDR2 SYGVKD. V shed 8 bases and J shed 2 bases, with 14 bases lying between them. CDR3 protein: CAIRSGQDTDTQYF. The CDR3 DNA reads as TGTGCCATCCGGAGCGGGCAGGACACAGATACGCAGTATTTT.

The chain is built from TRBV27 and TRBJ1-5, with a tentative D call TRBD1 (5 bases). V was shortened by 2 bases and J by 6 bases, with 8 bases between the two germline ends. Germline V gives CDR1 MNHEY, CDR2 SMNVEV (reference sequence). The CDR3 is 13 amino acids. The CDR3: CASSLGGGQPQHF. The CDR3 DNA sequence: TGTGCCAGCAGTTTAGGGGGTGGTCAGCCCCAGCATTTT.

Concerning this clone itself: Other DNA sequences within the sample encode an identical CDR3. CDR3 region: CASSLTGGHTGELFF. The CDR3, as DNA: TGTGCCAGCAGCTTAACAGGGGGGCACACCGGGGAGCTGTTTTTT. This chain uses TRBV7-6 with TRBJ2-2; 8 nucleotides match TRBD1. From germline, CDR1 is SGHVS and CDR2 FNYEAQ. J lost 3 bases, V lost 2 bases, and 2 bases had no gene match. This CDR3 region has 15 residues.

The V gene is TRBV24-1, the J gene TRBJ1-4; 9 nucleotides align to TRBD1. The J segment lost 3 bases and the V segment lost 4 bases, leaving 2 bases of the junction unmatched. The CDR3 has 15 residues. CDR1 and CDR2 from the germline V gene are KGHDR and SFDVKD. The CDR3 spells CATSDTGGSNEKLFF. In DNA, the CDR3 is TGTGCCACCAGTGACACAGGGGGCTCTAATGAAAAACTGTTTTTT.

This clone was recorded once. The rearrangement links TRBV4-1 to TRBJ2-2, with 9 nucleotides matching TRBD1. The ends lost 5 bases at V and 4 bases at J; junction bases unmatched: 5. The CDR3 sequence is 15 residues long. Per germline, CDR1 MGHRA and CDR2 YSYEKL. The CDR3 loop reads CASSSGQGITGELFF. The CDR3 nucleotides are TGCGCCAGCAGCTCAGGACAGGGGATCACCGGGGAGCTGTTTTTT.

V and J are TRBV7-9 and TRBJ1-1; 9 positions match TRBD1. This CDR3 spans 16 amino acids. With 4 bases clipped from V and 2 bases from J, the junction kept 8 bases outside the gene matches. Germline V gene data show CDR1 as SEHNR and CDR2 as FQNEAQ (reference sequence). The CDR3 spells CASSSGTGMGNTEAFF. Written as DNA, the CDR3 is TGTGCCAGCAGCTCGGGGACAGGGATGGGAAACACTGAAGCTTTCTTT.

The rearrangement links TRBV6-6 to TRBJ1-1; D is unresolved. V dropped 7 bases and J dropped 4 bases, with 16 bases sitting between them. Germline V gene data show CDR1 as MNHNY and CDR2 as SVGAGI (reference sequence). The CDR3 contains 14 residues. The CDR3 DNA sequence: TGTGCCAGCATGAGGTCGAGGGAGGGCACTGAAGCTTTCTTT. It translates to CASMRSREGTEAFF.

The chain joins TRBV13 to TRBJ2-2; 7 bases fit TRBD2. Trimming at V came to 0 bases and at J to 6 bases, leaving 10 bases not matched to a gene. The CDR3 contains 17 residues. CDR1 and CDR2 (germline): PRHDT, FYEKMQ (reference sequence). The CDR3 region is CASSLGGTSVRPGELFF. CDR3 in DNA: TGTGCCAGCAGCTTAGGGGGTACTAGCGTGAGACCCGGGGAGCTGTTTTTT. Full variable domain (remainder filled in from reference TRBV13 and TRBJ2-2): AAGVIQSPRHLIKEKRETATLKCYPIPRHDTVYWYQQGPGQDPQFLISFYEKMQSDKGSIPDRFSAQQFSDYHSELNMSSLELGDSALYFCASSLGGTSVRPGELFFGEGSRLTVL.

V gene TRBV28 combines with J gene TRBJ2-7; 13 positions agree with TRBD2. This CDR3 is built from 13 residues. Germline V gene data show CDR1 as MDHEN and CDR2 as SYDVKM. The junction had 2 bases not matched to a gene; V was cut back by 8 bases and J by 4 bases. The CDR3 is CASSLAGGYEQYF. CDR3 bases: TGTGCCAGCTCACTAGCGGGGGGGTACGAGCAGTACTTC.

The chain recombines TRBV28 with TRBJ1-2, with D unresolved. This CDR3 has 12 amino acids. Germline lookup yields CDR1 MDHEN and CDR2 SYDVKM. Deletions cut 7 bases from V and 3 bases from J, with 9 bases between. The CDR3 sequence: CASTMSYYGYTF. The CDR3 DNA is TGTGCCAGCACTATGTCATACTATGGCTACACCTTC.

The chain uses TRBV5-1 and TRBJ1-1; TRBD1 matches at 8 bases. V shed 4 bases and J 7 bases; nucleotides not matched to a gene: 9. The CDR3 spans 14 residues. CDR1 and CDR2 from the germline V gene are SGHRS and YFSETQ. The CDR3 is CASSPGTGEVEAFF. The CDR3 coding sequence is TGCGCCAGCAGCCCTGGGACAGGTGAGGTTGAAGCTTTCTTT.

The V gene is TRBV28, the J gene TRBJ1-2; D uncertain. Germline CDR1 is MDHEN and CDR2 is SYDVKM. The CDR3 totals 13 residues. V lost 5 bases to trimming and J lost 6 bases, with 13 bases between them. CDR3 in amino acids: CASSLSSVDGYTF. DNA of the CDR3: TGTGCCAGCAGTCTCTCCTCGGTAGATGGCTACACCTTC.

In this sample, this clone turned up once. The chain employs TRBV4-1 and TRBJ2-7; either TRBD1 or TRBD2 may fit D (5 bases each). Trimming pared 4 bases from V and 3 bases from J, leaving 13 bases between. Germline V lookup: CDR1 MGHRA, CDR2 YSYEKL. CDR3 length: 14 amino acids. CDR3 DNA: TGCGCCAGCAGCCTAGGGACCACCGGCTACGAGCAGTACTTC. It codes for CASSLGTTGYEQYF.

V gene TRBV10-1 combines with J gene TRBJ1-2; perhaps TRBD1 as D (6 bases). CDR3 length: 12 amino acids. Germline V gives CDR1 WNHNN, CDR2 SYGVQD (reference sequence). The V end lost 8 bases, the J end lost 0 bases, and 7 bases lay between the germline ends. CDR3 loop: CASRTANYGYTF. Here the CDR3 DNA reads TGCGCCAGCCGGACAGCTAACTATGGCTACACCTTC.

The gene calls are TRBV10-2 and TRBJ2-3; 10 bases agree with TRBD2. V shed 10 bases and J 2 bases; nucleotides not matched to a gene: 9. CDR1 and CDR2 from the germline V gene are WSHSY and SAAADI. This CDR3 spans 15 amino acids. The CDR3 is CATQRTSGYTDTQYF. CDR3 DNA: TGCGCCACCCAGCGGACTAGCGGATACACAGATACGCAGTATTTT.

The CDR3 DNA reads TGTGCCAGCTCACCACGGGACAGGACCTACGAGCAGTACTTC. Amino acids: CASSPRDRTYEQYF. The chain joins TRBV18 to TRBJ2-7, with 8 nucleotides matching TRBD1. This CDR3 contains 14 residues. Germline V CDR1 and CDR2: KGHSH, LQKENI. V was pared by 1 base and J by 2 bases, with 1 base of the junction left unmatched.

The chain carries TRBV5-1 and TRBJ2-5, with D perhaps TRBD2 (5 bases). V was trimmed by 3 bases and J by 2 bases, leaving 11 bases between them. The CDR3 consists of 14 residues. Germline V gives CDR1 SGHRS, CDR2 YFSETQ. DNA of the CDR3: TGCGCCAGCAGCTCCGGACGGGGACAAGAGACCCAGTACTTC. It encodes CASSSGRGQETQYF.

The CDR3 loop is CASSLQAATNEKLFF. In DNA form, the CDR3 reads TGTGCCAGCAGTTTGCAAGCTGCAACTAATGAAAAACTGTTTTTT. The chain joins TRBV28 to TRBJ1-4; D remains ambiguous. V was cut by 3 bases and J by 0 bases, with 8 bases left in between. CDR1 and CDR2 from the germline V gene are MDHEN and SYDVKM. This CDR3 is 15 amino acids long.

J is TRBJ2-1 and V is TRBV20-1; D is unclear. The CDR3 totals 10 residues. Per germline, CDR1 DFQATT and CDR2 SNEGSKA (reference sequence). Trimming removed 3 bases from V and 13 bases from J, with 10 bases in between. The DNA of the CDR3 is TGCAGTGCTAGTGACGGTTATCAGTTCTTC. Protein: CSASDGYQFF.

This chain uses TRBV2 with TRBJ2-7; the match to TRBD1 covers 9 bases. The CDR3 loop spans 15 amino acids. Germline assignment: CDR1 SNHLY and CDR2 FYNNEI. V gave up 6 bases and J gave up 4 bases; unmatched junction bases: 10. The CDR3 region has the DNA TGTGCCAGCAGCACCTCCGGGACAGGGAGTTACGAGCAGTACTTC. Encoded protein: CASSTSGTGSYEQYF.

In its sample, this clone was seen once. The rearrangement uses TRBV6-2 or TRBV6-3 and TRBJ2-3; 7 bases agree with TRBD1. Trimming removed 6 bases from V and 5 bases from J; junction bases left unmatched: 5. This CDR3 is built from 13 residues. Germline lookup yields CDR1 MNHEY and CDR2 SVGEGT. CDR3 loop: CASSGQDQDTQYF. CDR3 DNA: TGTGCCAGCAGCGGACAGGACCAAGATACGCAGTATTTT.